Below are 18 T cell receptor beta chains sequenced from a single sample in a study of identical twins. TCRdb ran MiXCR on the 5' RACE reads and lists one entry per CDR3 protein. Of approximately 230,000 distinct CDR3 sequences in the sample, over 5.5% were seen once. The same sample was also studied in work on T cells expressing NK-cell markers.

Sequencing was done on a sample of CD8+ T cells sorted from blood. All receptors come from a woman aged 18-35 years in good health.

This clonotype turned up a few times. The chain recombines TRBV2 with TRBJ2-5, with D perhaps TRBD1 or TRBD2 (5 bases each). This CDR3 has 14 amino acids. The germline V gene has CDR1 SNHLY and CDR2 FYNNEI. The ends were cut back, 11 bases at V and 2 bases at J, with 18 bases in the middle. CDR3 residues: CAAGLPAGQETQYF. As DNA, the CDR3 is TGTGCCGCCGGACTTCCAGCAGGGCAAGAGACCCAGTACTTC.

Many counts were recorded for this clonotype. CDR3 in DNA: TGTGCCAGCAGCGACGTGACTAGCGGGGGCAAAGAGACCCAGTACTTC. It specifies CASSDVTSGGKETQYF. V and J are TRBV7-9 and TRBJ2-5, with TRBD2 matching over 12 bases. The V and J ends lost 5 bases and 3 bases, in that order; junction bases with no gene match: 7. Germline CDR1 reads SEHNR; CDR2 reads FQNEAQ (reference sequence). The CDR3 runs to 16 residues.

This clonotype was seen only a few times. CDR3 sequence reads: CSAVELAGVSPYEQYF. For the CDR3, the DNA is TGCAGTGCTGTCGAACTAGCGGGAGTGAGCCCCTACGAGCAGTACTTC. The chain is built from TRBV20-1 and TRBJ2-7; 11 bases align to TRBD2. Trimming took 5 bases from V and 2 from J; bases not matched to a gene: 11. The CDR3 has 16 residues. Germline V gene data show CDR1 as DFQATT and CDR2 as SNEGSKA (reference sequence).

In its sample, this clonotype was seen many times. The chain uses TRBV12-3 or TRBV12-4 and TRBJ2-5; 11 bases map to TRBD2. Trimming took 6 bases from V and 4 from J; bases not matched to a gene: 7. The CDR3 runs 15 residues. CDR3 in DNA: TGTGCCAGCAGCAAGGCCCTAGCGGGAGGAGAGACCCAGTACTTC. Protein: CASSKALAGGETQYF.

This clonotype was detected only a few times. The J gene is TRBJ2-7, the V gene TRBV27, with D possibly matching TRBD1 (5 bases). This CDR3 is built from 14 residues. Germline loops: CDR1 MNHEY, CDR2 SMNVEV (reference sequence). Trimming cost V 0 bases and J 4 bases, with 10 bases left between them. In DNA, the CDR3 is TGTGCCAGCAGTTTATCGGGGAACAGGTACGAGCAGTACTTC. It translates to CASSLSGNRYEQYF.

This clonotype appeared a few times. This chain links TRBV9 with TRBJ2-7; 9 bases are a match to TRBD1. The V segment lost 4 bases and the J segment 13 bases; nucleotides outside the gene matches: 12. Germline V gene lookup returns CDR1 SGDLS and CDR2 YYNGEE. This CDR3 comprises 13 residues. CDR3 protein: CASSPGTGTLTYF. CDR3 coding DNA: TGTGCCAGCAGCCCCGGGACAGGGACGTTAACCTACTTC.

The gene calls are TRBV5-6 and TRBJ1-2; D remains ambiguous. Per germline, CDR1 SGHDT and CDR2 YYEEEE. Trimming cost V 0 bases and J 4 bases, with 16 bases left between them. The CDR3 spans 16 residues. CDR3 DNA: TGTGCCAGCAGCTTGGACGGTGCGGGCGGGCCCTATGGCTACACCTTC. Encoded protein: CASSLDGAGGPYGYTF.

CDR3 loop: CATSRDQGSLAKFF. As DNA, the CDR3 is TGTGCCACCAGCAGAGATCAGGGCTCTTTGGCCAAGTTCTTC. The chain has TRBV15 and TRBJ2-1; a weak D match, TRBD1 (5 bases). This CDR3 is 14 amino acids long. V gave up 0 bases and J gave up 14 bases, with 17 bases separating them. CDR1 and CDR2 from the germline V gene are LNHNV and YYDKDF (reference sequence).

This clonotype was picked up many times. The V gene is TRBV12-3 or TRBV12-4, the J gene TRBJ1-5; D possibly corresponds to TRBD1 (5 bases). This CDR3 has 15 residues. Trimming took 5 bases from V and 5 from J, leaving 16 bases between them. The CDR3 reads CASSIRDGAYQPQHF. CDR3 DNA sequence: TGTGCCAGCAGTATCCGGGACGGAGCTTATCAGCCCCAGCATTTT.

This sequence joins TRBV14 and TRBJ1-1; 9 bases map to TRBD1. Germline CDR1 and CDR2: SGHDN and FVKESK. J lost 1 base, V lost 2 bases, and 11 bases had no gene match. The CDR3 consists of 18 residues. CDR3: CASSQLTGGANRNTEAFF. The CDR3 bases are TGTGCCAGCAGCCAACTTACAGGGGGCGCGAACCGGAACACTGAAGCTTTCTTT.

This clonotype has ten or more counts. Here the CDR3 DNA reads TGCAGTGCTAGAGCTCTTTCTAGCGGGGACTCCTACGAGCAGTACTTC. The encoded protein is CSARALSSGDSYEQYF. The chain combines TRBV20-1 with TRBJ2-7, with 9 nucleotides matching TRBD2. J gave up 0 bases and V 1 base, and 7 bases lay outside the gene matches. This CDR3 region has 16 residues. From germline, CDR1 is DFQATT and CDR2 SNEGSKA (reference sequence).

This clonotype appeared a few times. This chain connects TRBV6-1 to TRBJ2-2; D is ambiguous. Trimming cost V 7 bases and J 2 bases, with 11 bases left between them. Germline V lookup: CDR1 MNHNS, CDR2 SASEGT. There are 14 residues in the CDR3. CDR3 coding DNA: TGTGCCAGCACAACGGCTCCTAACACCGGGGAGCTGTTTTTT. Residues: CASTTAPNTGELFF.

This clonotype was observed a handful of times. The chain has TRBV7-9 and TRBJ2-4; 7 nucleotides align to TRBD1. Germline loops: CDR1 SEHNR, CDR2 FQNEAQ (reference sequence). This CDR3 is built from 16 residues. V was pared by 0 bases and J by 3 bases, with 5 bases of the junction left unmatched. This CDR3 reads CASSLAGGNGKNIQYF. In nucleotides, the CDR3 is TGTGCCAGCAGCTTAGCAGGGGGCAATGGCAAAAACATTCAGTACTTC.

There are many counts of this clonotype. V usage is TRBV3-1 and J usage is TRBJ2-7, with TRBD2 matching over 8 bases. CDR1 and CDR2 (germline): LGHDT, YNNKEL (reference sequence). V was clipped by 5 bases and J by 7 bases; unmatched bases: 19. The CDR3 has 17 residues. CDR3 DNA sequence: TGTGCCAGCAGCTTGCTCCCAAGGGGAGCGGGGGCTGGGGAGCAGTACTTC. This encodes CASSLLPRGAGAGEQYF.

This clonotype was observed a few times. Here the CDR3 DNA reads TGCAGCGCCGAAGACAGGGGGCGAGATGAGCAGTTCTTC. Encoded protein: CSAEDRGRDEQFF. V usage is TRBV29-1 and J usage is TRBJ2-1, with 10 bases that match TRBD1. The trim removed 7 bases at V and 8 bases at J, leaving 8 bases unmatched. Germline V gene sequence: CDR1 SQVTM, CDR2 ANQGSEA. The CDR3 runs to 13 residues.

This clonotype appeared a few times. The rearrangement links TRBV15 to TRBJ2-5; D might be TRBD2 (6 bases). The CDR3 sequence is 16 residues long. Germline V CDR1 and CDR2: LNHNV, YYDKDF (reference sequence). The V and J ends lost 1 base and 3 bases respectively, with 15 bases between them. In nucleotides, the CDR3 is TGTGCCACCAGCAGAGCTGGCGGGAAAGGGGAAGAGACCCAGTACTTC. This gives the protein CATSRAGGKGEETQYF.

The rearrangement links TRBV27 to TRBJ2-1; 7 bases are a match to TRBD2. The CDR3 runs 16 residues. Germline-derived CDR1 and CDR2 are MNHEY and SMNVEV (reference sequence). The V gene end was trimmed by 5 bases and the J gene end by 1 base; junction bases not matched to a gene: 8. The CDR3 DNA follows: TGTGCCAGCAGTACAGGACTAGGAACGTCCTACAATGAGCAGTTCTTC. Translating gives CASSTGLGTSYNEQFF.

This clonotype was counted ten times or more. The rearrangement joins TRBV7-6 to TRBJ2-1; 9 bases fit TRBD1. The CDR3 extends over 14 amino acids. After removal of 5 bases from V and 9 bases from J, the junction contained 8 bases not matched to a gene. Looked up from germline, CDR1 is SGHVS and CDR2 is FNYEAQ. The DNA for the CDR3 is TGTGCCAGCAGCCTGGACAGGGGTTTTAGTGAGCAGTTCTTC. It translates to CASSLDRGFSEQFF.